The source of this T cell receptor (beta chain) is a study of T-cell reconstitution after alpha-beta-depleted transplantation in children (dated by TCRdb to about 2016). Concerning the study at large: The study quantitatively tracked T-cell immune reconstitution after TCRalphabeta/CD19-depleted allogeneic hematopoietic cell transplantation in children using TCR repertoire profiling. Points the paper makes about the study in general: The apparently early recovery of alphabetaT-cell counts about two months after transplant reportedly depended on only several hundred rapidly expanded clones that came from non-depleted graft cells. The high TCRbeta diversity at day 60 in some patients was ascribed to recipient T cells and intrathymic progenitors that had survived conditioning. Over the following months the frequencies of hyperexpanded clones went down, and after one year T-cell counts and TCRbeta diversity were mostly credited to newly produced T cells.

Libraries were constructed by PCR. The sequencing machine was an Illumina HiSeq 2500. Molecular barcoding was employed in the preparation of TCR libraries, with unique molecular identifiers being used to normalize TCRbeta repertoire quantification. Clones were called with MiXCR by TCRdb after fastp trimmed the public reads at Q25, and only in-frame beta chains were retained. Every distinct CDR3 protein forms one entry, paired with its most common genes and DNA. This sample has about 900,000 distinct CDR3 sequences in its table, and about 30% of those were observed once. About 28% of the sample belongs to the ten largest clones. CDR1 KGHSH and CDR2 LQKENI were looked up in the germline V gene. The cysteine opens and the phenylalanine closes a CDR3 of 14 amino acids. The CDR3 DNA has 42 bases and is translated from base 1. The trim is 1 base for V and 8 bases for J, with a gap of 14 bases between the germline ends.

Points on this clonotype: The target of this receptor is not known. One base away there is no much larger clone; base qualities are not given.

The treatment or condition label for this specimen denotes: allogeneic hematopoietic cell transplantation with graft depleted of TCRalphabeta T cells and CD19 B cells. The children who served as transplant recipients had been given grafts of TCRalphabeta/CD19-depleted allogeneic hematopoietic cells. The sample here was PBMCs, mostly from graft donor cells, taken 360 days after TCRalphabeta/CD19-depleted stem cell transplant. This TCR came from a boy younger than two who had a stem cell transplant for SCID, so the T cells may come from the graft donor. The V gene is TRBV18 and the J gene is TRBJ1-2; the D gene is possibly TRBD1, with 6 bases matching. For the CDR3, the sequence is CASSPLDRGKGYTF. The sequenced DNA: TGTGCCAGCTCACCACTGGACAGAGGGAAGGGCTACACCTTC.